The rows below give T cell receptor beta chains drawn from one sample of a study of OX40 agonist ivuxolimab in advanced cancers. Repertoires were generated with immunoSEQ multiplex PCR, while TCRdb's copy carries only in-frame clones and drops some. The sample lists around 92,000 clones, roughly 95% seen once, with 0.18% in the top ten. The sample was CD4+ or CD8+ T cells sorted from blood, taken in a trial of the OX40 agonist ivuxolimab. These receptors all come from an adult with an advanced solid tumor such as melanoma, head and neck, liver or kidney cancer. Each CDR3 is given with its conserved first and last residue. D genes are given only for firm matches. Part of the rows lack a size; the others show once, few, many or a class for expanded clones.

j_gene	abundance	v_gene	d_gene	CDR3aa	CDR3nt
TRBJ2-3	-	TRBV7-2	TRBD2	CASSLVVSGGQDTQYF	TGTGCCAGCAGCTTAGTGGTTAGCGGGGGTCAAGATACGCAGTATTTT
TRBJ1-5	-	TRBV5-1	TRBD1	CASSPGTAGQPQHF	TGCGCCAGCAGCCCCGGGACAGCGGGTCAGCCCCAGCATTTT
TRBJ2-5	-	TRBV12-5	-	CASGLSGSRGPETQYF	TGTGCTAGTGGTTTGTCCGGGAGCCGGGGGCCGGAGACCCAGTACTTC
TRBJ2-7	-	TRBV19	TRBD2	CASSIAVSGTSFHEQYF	TGTGCCAGTAGTATAGCCGTCTCCGGGACTAGCTTCCACGAGCAGTACTTC
TRBJ1-2	-	TRBV6-1	-	CASTGETNYGYTF	TGTGCCAGCACGGGGGAGACTAACTATGGCTACACCTTC
TRBJ1-1	few	TRBV6-5	-	CASSYSTRTFF	TGTGCCAGCAGTTACTCGACGAGGACTTTCTTT
TRBJ2-1	-	TRBV30	TRBD2	CAWSVTRTSGGGYYNEQFF	TGTGCCTGGAGTGTCACGCGGACTAGCGGGGGGGGTTACTACAATGAGCAGTTCTTC
TRBJ2-5	once	TRBV4-3	-	CASSSRAFVTAYQETQYF	TGCGCCAGCAGCTCCCGAGCATTTGTCACAGCATACCAAGAGACCCAGTACTTC
TRBJ2-3	-	TRBV6-1	TRBD2	CASTLTSGFTDTQYF	TGTGCCAGCACCCTGACTAGCGGGTTCACAGATACGCAGTATTTT
TRBJ2-5	-	TRBV30	-	CAGGAGETQYF	TGTGCCGGGGGGGCAGGAGAGACCCAGTACTTC
TRBJ2-7	-	TRBV6-5	TRBD2	CASRVAGALYEQYF	TGTGCCAGCAGAGTAGCGGGAGCGCTCTACGAGCAGTACTTC
TRBJ1-4	-	TRBV9	TRBD1	CASSASGQGYEKLFF	TGTGCCAGCAGCGCCTCGGGACAGGGGTATGAAAAACTGTTTTTT
TRBJ1-5	few	TRBV28	-	CASGLGEPQHF	TGTGCCAGCGGATTAGGGGAGCCCCAGCATTTT
TRBJ1-1	-	TRBV6-5	-	CASSYLPQGGTEAFF	TGTGCCAGCAGTTACCTACCACAGGGAGGCACTGAAGCTTTCTTT